These 13 T cell receptor beta chains originate from one sample sequenced in a study of patients and donors after allogeneic stem cell transplantation. TCRdb analysed the RT-PCR reads with MiXCR anew, one entry per CDR3 protein. The sample comprises some 200,000 distinct CDR3 sequences, 40% to 45% of which are singletons, and 33% rests with the top ten. The sequenced sample consisted of blood, either unsorted or a sorted T cell fraction (not recorded which). Receptors originate from a human donor who was either an allogeneic HSCT recipient or a stem cell or donor lymphocyte infusion donor (not recorded which). It is not recorded whose cells these are; they may come from a transplant donor.

Only a few counts were recorded for this clonotype. The rearrangement joins TRBV9 to TRBJ1-1, with 7 positions matching TRBD1. Germline CDR1 and CDR2: SGDLS and YYNGEE. Trimming took 3 bases from V and 6 from J; bases not matched to a gene: 2. This CDR3 contains 12 residues. The CDR3: CASSATGAEAFF. CDR3 sequence (DNA): TGTGCCAGCAGCGCCACAGGGGCTGAAGCTTTCTTT.

This chain connects TRBV7-9 to TRBJ2-7; D gene uncertain. The CDR3 loop spans 12 amino acids. The germline V gene encodes CDR1 SEHNR and CDR2 FQNEAQ (reference sequence). Trimming took off 4 bases at V and 12 bases at J, with 16 bases between the two ends. The CDR3 sequence is CASSSLDRRVYF. CDR3 sequence (DNA): TGTGCCAGCAGCTCCCTTGACCGACGGGTGTACTTC. Looking up the rest from reference TRBV7-9 and TRBJ2-7 gives the full variable domain: DTGVSQNPRHKITKRGQNVTFRCDPISEHNRLYWYRQTLGQGPEFLTYFQNEAQLEKSRLLSDRFSAERPKGSFSTLEIQRTEQGDSAMYLCASSSLDRRVYFGPGTRLTVT.

The rearrangement joins TRBV5-1 to TRBJ2-3; tentative D call: TRBD2 (6 bases). V was pared by 3 bases and J by 3 bases, with 17 bases between. The CDR3 sequence is 16 residues long. Looked up from germline, CDR1 is SGHRS and CDR2 is YFSETQ. CDR3 region: CASSWGLIQRTDTQYF. CDR3 sequence (DNA): TGCGCCAGCAGCTGGGGACTTATCCAGAGGACAGATACGCAGTATTTT.

The V and J genes are TRBV3-1 and TRBJ2-1; D not resolved. This CDR3 is 11 amino acids long. V was clipped by 1 base and J by 8 bases, with 3 bases between them. The germline V gene encodes CDR1 LGHDT and CDR2 YNNKEL (reference sequence). Written as DNA, the CDR3 is TGTGCCAGCAGCCAAGCCCATGAGCAGTTCTTC. This translates into CASSQAHEQFF.

The chain joins TRBV29-1 to TRBJ2-7; D is perhaps TRBD2 (6 bases). Germline V gene sequence: CDR1 SQVTM, CDR2 ANQGSEA. V lost 6 bases to trimming and J lost 2 bases, with 14 bases between them. This CDR3 region has 13 residues. CDR3 protein: CSVRGDSPYEQYF. CDR3 nucleotides: TGCAGCGTAAGAGGGGACTCCCCCTACGAGCAGTACTTC.

This clonotype has only a few counts. The gene calls are TRBV10-3 and TRBJ1-1; TRBD1 matches at 11 bases. The V gene's germline CDR1 is ENHRY and CDR2 SYGVKD. V dropped 9 bases and J dropped 2; count of bases not matched to a gene: 2. The length of the CDR3 is 13 residues. The CDR3 DNA sequence: TGTGCCATGGACAGGGGGCCCAACACTGAAGCTTTCTTT. It encodes CAMDRGPNTEAFF.

This clonotype was picked up a small number of times. V usage is TRBV12-3 or TRBV12-4 and J usage is TRBJ1-3, with TRBD1 as a possible D gene (6 bases). This CDR3 contains 14 residues. Trimming took 6 bases from V and 3 from J, leaving 12 bases between them. The CDR3 sequence: CASRNNRVGNTIYF. The CDR3 DNA reads TGTGCCAGCAGAAATAACAGGGTTGGAAACACCATATATTTT.

This clonotype has a handful of counts. The gene calls are TRBV29-1 and TRBJ2-7; D not resolved. The CDR3 has 11 residues. Between the trimmed V and J ends, which lost 4 bases and 3 bases, there was a span of 7 bases. Per the germline V gene, CDR1 is SQVTM and CDR2 is ANQGSEA. The CDR3 sequence is CSVVVGYEQYF. The CDR3 DNA sequence: TGCAGCGTTGTAGTAGGCTACGAGCAGTACTTC.

This sequence joins TRBV6-5 and TRBJ2-3; 9 nucleotides match TRBD1. Trimming removed 4 bases from V and 6 bases from J; junction bases left unmatched: 8. The CDR3 is 15 amino acids. Germline-derived CDR1 and CDR2 are MNHEY and SVGAGI. The CDR3 coding sequence is TGTGCCAGCAGTTCCTATCGACAGGGGGAGGATACGCAGTATTTT. Translation gives CASSSYRQGEDTQYF.

The chain employs TRBV7-9 and TRBJ2-7; a possible D gene is TRBD1 (6 bases). Germline values: CDR1 SEHNR, CDR2 FQNEAQ (reference sequence). Deletions cut 3 bases from V and 4 bases from J, with 16 bases between. The CDR3 contains 15 residues. CDR3 region: CASSFRQDSEYEQYF. The CDR3 DNA reads TGTGCCAGCAGCTTCCGGCAGGACAGCGAATACGAGCAGTACTTC. The entire variable domain, with the rest obtained from reference TRBV7-9 and TRBJ2-7, is as follows: DTGVSQNPRHKITKRGQNVTFRCDPISEHNRLYWYRQTLGQGPEFLTYFQNEAQLEKSRLLSDRFSAERPKGSFSTLEIQRTEQGDSAMYLCASSFRQDSEYEQYFGPGTRLTVT.

The gene calls are TRBV11-3 and TRBJ2-1; unclear D gene. Between the trimmed V and J ends, which lost 6 bases and 0 bases, there was a span of 18 bases. CDR3 length equals 17 residues. Germline loops: CDR1 SGHNT, CDR2 YENEEA. CDR3 in amino acids: CASSPFTTKSSYNEQFF. CDR3 sequence (DNA): TGTGCCAGCAGTCCCTTCACCACAAAGAGCTCCTACAATGAGCAGTTCTTC.

This clonotype was seen more than once but under ten times. V and J are TRBV6-5 and TRBJ1-2; D unclear. CDR1 and CDR2 (germline): MNHEY, SVGAGI. This CDR3 spans 15 amino acids. V was trimmed by 4 bases and J by 5 bases, leaving 17 bases between them. CDR3: CASSSTGSLRYGYTF. Here the CDR3 DNA reads TGTGCCAGCAGTTCTACGGGGTCCCTCCGGTATGGCTACACCTTC.

The chain links TRBV20-1 to TRBJ1-2, with no clear D. Trimming left V 6 bases short and J 1 base short, with 12 bases between. The CDR3 spans 13 residues. Germline V gene lookup returns CDR1 DFQATT and CDR2 SNEGSKA (reference sequence). The CDR3: CSARRADNYGYTF. CDR3 nucleotides: TGCAGTGCCCGCCGTGCGGATAACTATGGCTACACCTTC.